Below are 5 T cell receptor beta chains sequenced from a single sample in a study of ipilimumab plus nivolumab after autologous stem cell transplantation. TCRdb's table, derived via immunoSEQ multiplex PCR, lists solely in-frame clones and lacks some. The sample shows 10,000 to 15,000 clones, about three quarters of them seen only once. The starting material was PBMCs, obtained in a trial of ipilimumab plus nivolumab as post-transplant consolidation. The receptors stem from a male donor with diffuse large B-cell lymphoma.

This clone was observed a few times. This chain joins TRBV27 and TRBJ2-1; 9 bases align to TRBD1. The V segment lost 3 bases and the J segment 6 bases; nucleotides outside the gene matches: 6. The CDR3 length is 15 residues. CDR1 MNHEY and CDR2 SMNVEV come from the germline V gene (reference sequence). In DNA, the CDR3 is TGTGCCAGCAGTTTCTCACGGGACAGGGCCAATGAGCAGTTCTTC. The encoded protein is CASSFSRDRANEQFF.

The genes are TRBV6-1 and TRBJ2-5; TRBD2 agrees at 11 bases. Trimming cost V 4 bases and J 2 bases; bases outside gene matches: 6. The CDR3 is 16 amino acids. Germline CDR1 reads MNHNS; CDR2 reads SASEGT. CDR3 amino acids: CASSGLVAGGQETQYF. The DNA of the CDR3 is TGTGCCAGCAGTGGCCTTGTAGCGGGGGGGCAAGAGACCCAGTACTTC.

In this sample, this clone turned up a few times. The chain couples TRBV6-1 to TRBJ1-4; TRBD1 aligns across 8 bases. Germline V lookup: CDR1 MNHNS, CDR2 SASEGT. V was pared by 5 bases and J by 4 bases, with 6 bases of the junction left unmatched. CDR3 size: 15 residues. CDR3 protein: CASSLNRGGNEKLFF. The DNA for the CDR3 is TGTGCCAGCAGTCTAAACAGGGGGGGTAATGAAAAACTGTTTTTT.

This clone was found a few times. The chain combines TRBV6-5 with TRBJ2-7; TRBD1 agrees at 8 bases. CDR3 length: 12 residues. Germline V gives CDR1 MNHEY, CDR2 SVGAGI. V lost 11 bases to trimming and J lost 12 bases; unmatched junction nucleotides: 15. The CDR3 DNA sequence: TGTGCCGTCCGGGACAGGAAACCTTCGTGGTACTTC. It translates to CAVRDRKPSWYF.

The genes are TRBV5-6 and TRBJ2-5; the D call may be TRBD1 or TRBD2 (6 bases each). V was shortened by 4 bases and J by 5 bases, with 9 bases between the two germline ends. Germline CDR1 SGHDT, CDR2 YYEEEE. The CDR3 runs to 12 residues. The CDR3 region has the DNA TGTGCCAGCAGCCGGAGGGGGGAGACCCAGTACTTC. This encodes CASSRRGETQYF.